These T cell receptor beta chains were read from a single sample in a study of cytomegalovirus exposure and HLA in healthy donors. The method was immunoSEQ multiplex PCR; TCRdb's version includes in-frame clones alone and lacks a portion of them. The data show 150,000 to 200,000 clones, 70% to 90% seen once. The sample taken for sequencing was PBMCs. The receptors stem from a woman between 18 and 30 years old in good health and CMV-seropositive. Both conserved end residues are part of each CDR3. Where a row states a size, it is once, few, many or the class of an expanded clone; other rows omit it.

v_call: TRBV29-1; j_call: TRBJ1-2; clone_size: -; cdr3_aa: CSVAGGWGYTF
v_call: TRBV27; j_call: TRBJ2-7; clone_size: -; cdr3_aa: CASSYLAGGQYEQYF
v_call: TRBV4-2; j_call: TRBJ2-1; clone_size: -; cdr3_aa: CASSQEGSNNEQFF
v_call: TRBV7-8; j_call: TRBJ2-1; clone_size: -; cdr3_aa: CASRPDRVGSYEQFF
v_call: TRBV19; j_call: TRBJ1-1; clone_size: -; cdr3_aa: CASSWTGVTEAFF
v_call: TRBV15; j_call: TRBJ2-7; clone_size: -; cdr3_aa: CATSKEPSYEQYF
v_call: TRBV4-2; j_call: TRBJ2-1; clone_size: -; cdr3_aa: CASSLTTSGGGGGKFF
v_call: TRBV11-2; j_call: TRBJ1-4; clone_size: -; cdr3_aa: CASSLESGTGPEKLFF
v_call: TRBV7-2; j_call: TRBJ1-2; clone_size: -; cdr3_aa: CASSLQGALPYGYTF
v_call: TRBV7-7; j_call: TRBJ2-2; clone_size: -; cdr3_aa: CASSLSAHTGELFF
v_call: TRBV29-1; j_call: TRBJ2-3; clone_size: -; cdr3_aa: CSVEGTGLITDTQYF
v_call: TRBV10-3; j_call: TRBJ2-3; clone_size: -; cdr3_aa: CAIRLAGGPRTDTQYF
v_call: TRBV5-1; j_call: TRBJ2-5; clone_size: few; cdr3_aa: CASSPSGGQQETQYF
v_call: TRBV4-1; j_call: TRBJ2-3; clone_size: -; cdr3_aa: CASSLGQGLADTQYF
v_call: TRBV14; j_call: TRBJ1-1; clone_size: once; cdr3_aa: CASSQVSVRVNTEAFF
v_call: TRBV29-1; j_call: TRBJ2-1; clone_size: -; cdr3_aa: CSFAGTSIYNEQFF
v_call: TRBV6-5; j_call: TRBJ2-5; clone_size: -; cdr3_aa: CASSYFQGQETQYF
v_call: TRBV6-6; j_call: TRBJ1-5; clone_size: -; cdr3_aa: CASSYGQANQPQHF
v_call: TRBV5-6; j_call: TRBJ2-7; clone_size: few; cdr3_aa: CASSLATYEQYF
v_call: TRBV29-1; j_call: TRBJ1-2; clone_size: -; cdr3_aa: CSVEDPSTGAHNYGYTF
v_call: TRBV11-1; j_call: TRBJ2-7; clone_size: -; cdr3_aa: CASSLDRGPHEQYF
v_call: TRBV5-1; j_call: TRBJ1-1; clone_size: -; cdr3_aa: CASTLGQNTEAFF
v_call: TRBV9; j_call: TRBJ2-3; clone_size: -; cdr3_aa: CASSEGQAYTDTQYF
v_call: TRBV30; j_call: TRBJ2-1; clone_size: -; cdr3_aa: CAWGTSGGGSTYNEQFF
v_call: TRBV14; j_call: TRBJ1-1; clone_size: -; cdr3_aa: CASSQAGGGNTEAFF
v_call: TRBV7-6; j_call: TRBJ1-2; clone_size: -; cdr3_aa: CASSLDRTGYGYTF
v_call: TRBV5-1; j_call: TRBJ2-3; clone_size: -; cdr3_aa: CASSLGGGGISTDTQYF
v_call: TRBV5-4; j_call: TRBJ2-3; clone_size: -; cdr3_aa: CASSPGQGATDTQYF